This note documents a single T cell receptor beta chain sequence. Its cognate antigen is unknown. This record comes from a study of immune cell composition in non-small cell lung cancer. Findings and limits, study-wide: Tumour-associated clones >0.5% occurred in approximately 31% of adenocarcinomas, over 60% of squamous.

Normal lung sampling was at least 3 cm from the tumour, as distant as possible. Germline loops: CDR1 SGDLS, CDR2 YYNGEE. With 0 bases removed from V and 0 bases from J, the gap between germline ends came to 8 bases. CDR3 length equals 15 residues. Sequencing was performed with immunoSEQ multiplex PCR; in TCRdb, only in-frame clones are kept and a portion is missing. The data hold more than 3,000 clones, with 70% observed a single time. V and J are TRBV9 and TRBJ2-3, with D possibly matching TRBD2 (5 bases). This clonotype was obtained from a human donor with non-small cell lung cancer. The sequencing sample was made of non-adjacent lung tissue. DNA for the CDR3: TGTGCCAGCAGCGTAGGAGGGTTAAGCACAGATACGCAGTATTTT. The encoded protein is CASSVGGLSTDTQYF.